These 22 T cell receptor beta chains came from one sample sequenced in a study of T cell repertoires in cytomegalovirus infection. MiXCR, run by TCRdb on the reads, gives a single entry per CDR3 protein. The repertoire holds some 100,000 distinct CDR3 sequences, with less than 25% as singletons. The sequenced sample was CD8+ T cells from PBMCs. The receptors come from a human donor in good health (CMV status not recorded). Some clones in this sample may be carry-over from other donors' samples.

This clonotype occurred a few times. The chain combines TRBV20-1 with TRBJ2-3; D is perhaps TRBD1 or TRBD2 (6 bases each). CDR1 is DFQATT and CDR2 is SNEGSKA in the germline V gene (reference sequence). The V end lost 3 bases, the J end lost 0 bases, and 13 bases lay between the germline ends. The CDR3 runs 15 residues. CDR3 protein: CSARFRGVSTDTQYF. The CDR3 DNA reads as TGCAGTGCTAGGTTTAGGGGGGTCAGCACAGATACGCAGTATTTT.

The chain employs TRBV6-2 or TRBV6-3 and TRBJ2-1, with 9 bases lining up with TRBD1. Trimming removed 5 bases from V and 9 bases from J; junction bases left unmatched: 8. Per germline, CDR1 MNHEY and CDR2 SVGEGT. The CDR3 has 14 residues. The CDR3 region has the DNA TGTGCCAGCAGTCCGACAGGGGGAAGAAGTGAGCAGTTCTTC. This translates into CASSPTGGRSEQFF.

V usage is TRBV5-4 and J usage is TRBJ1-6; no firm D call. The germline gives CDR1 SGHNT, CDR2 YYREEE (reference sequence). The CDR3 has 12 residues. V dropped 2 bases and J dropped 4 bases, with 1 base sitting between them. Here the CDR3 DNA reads TGTGCCAGCAGCTTTTATAATTCACCCCTCCACTTT. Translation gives CASSFYNSPLHF.

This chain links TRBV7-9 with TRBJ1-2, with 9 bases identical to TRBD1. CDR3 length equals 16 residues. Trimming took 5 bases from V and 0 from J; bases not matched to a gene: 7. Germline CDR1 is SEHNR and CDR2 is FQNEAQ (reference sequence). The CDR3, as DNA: TGTGCCAGCAGCCCGGAACAGGGGGCCTCTAACTATGGCTACACCTTC. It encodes CASSPEQGASNYGYTF.

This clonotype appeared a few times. The CDR3 nucleotides are TGTGCCAGTAAAAGGATCGATAATTCACCCCTCCACTTT. Amino acid sequence: CASKRIDNSPLHF. V and J are TRBV19 and TRBJ1-6; D call uncertain. Germline V gives CDR1 LNHDA, CDR2 SQIVND (reference sequence). This CDR3 comprises 13 residues. Trimming stripped 7 bases from V and 5 bases from J, with 9 bases between. Filled out from reference TRBV19 and TRBJ1-6, the complete variable domain reads DGGITQSPKYLFRKEGQNVTLSCEQNLNHDAMYWYRQDPGQGLRLIYYSQIVNDFQKGDIAEGYSVSREKKESFPLTVTSAQKNPTAFYLCASKRIDNSPLHFGNGTRLTVT.

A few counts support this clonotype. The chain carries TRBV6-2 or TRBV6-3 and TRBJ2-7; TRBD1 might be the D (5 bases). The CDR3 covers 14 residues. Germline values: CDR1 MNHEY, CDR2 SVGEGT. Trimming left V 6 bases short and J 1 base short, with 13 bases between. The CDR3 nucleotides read TGTGCCAGCAGCTCAGGGTATGCATCCTACGAGCAGTACTTC. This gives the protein CASSSGYASYEQYF.

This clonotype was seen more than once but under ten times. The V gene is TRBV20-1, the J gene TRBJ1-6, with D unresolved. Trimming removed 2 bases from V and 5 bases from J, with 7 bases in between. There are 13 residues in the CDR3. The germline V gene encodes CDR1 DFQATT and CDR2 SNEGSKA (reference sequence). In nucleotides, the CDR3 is TGCAGTGCTAGACCCCTCAATAATTCACCCCTCCACTTT. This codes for CSARPLNNSPLHF.

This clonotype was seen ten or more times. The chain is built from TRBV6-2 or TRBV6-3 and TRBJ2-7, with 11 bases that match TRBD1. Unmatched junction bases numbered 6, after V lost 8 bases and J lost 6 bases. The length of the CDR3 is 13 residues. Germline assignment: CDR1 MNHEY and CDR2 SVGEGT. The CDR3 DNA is TGTGCCAGCTCAACCGGGACAGGGGGCGAGCAGTACTTC. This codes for CASSTGTGGEQYF.

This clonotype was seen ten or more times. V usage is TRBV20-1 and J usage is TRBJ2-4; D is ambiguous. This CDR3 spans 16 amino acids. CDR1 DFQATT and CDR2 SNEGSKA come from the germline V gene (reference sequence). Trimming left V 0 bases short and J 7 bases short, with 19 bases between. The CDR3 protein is CSARDMSGTQGNIQYF. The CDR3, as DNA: TGCAGTGCTAGAGATATGTCGGGTACCCAAGGGAACATTCAGTACTTC.

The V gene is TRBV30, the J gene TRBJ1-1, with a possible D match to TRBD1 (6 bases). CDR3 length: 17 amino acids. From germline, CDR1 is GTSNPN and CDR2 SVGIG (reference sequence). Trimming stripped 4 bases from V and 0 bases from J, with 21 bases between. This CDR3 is CAWKAGGLRPMNTEAFF. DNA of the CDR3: TGTGCCTGGAAGGCCGGGGGCCTCCGCCCAATGAACACTGAAGCTTTCTTT. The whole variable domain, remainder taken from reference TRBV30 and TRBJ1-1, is SQTIHQWPATLVQPVGSPLSLECTVEGTSNPNLYWYRQAAGRGLQLLFYSVGIGQISSEVPQNLSASRPQDRQFILSSKKLLLSDSGFYLCAWKAGGLRPMNTEAFFGQGTRLTVV.

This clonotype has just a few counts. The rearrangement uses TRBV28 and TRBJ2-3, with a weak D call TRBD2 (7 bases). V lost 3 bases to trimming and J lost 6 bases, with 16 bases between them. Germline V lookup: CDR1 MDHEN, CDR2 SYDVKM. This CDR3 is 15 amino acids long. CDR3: CASSFGGGPGDTQYF. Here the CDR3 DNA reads TGTGCCAGCAGTTTTGGGGGGGGGCCAGGGGATACGCAGTATTTT.

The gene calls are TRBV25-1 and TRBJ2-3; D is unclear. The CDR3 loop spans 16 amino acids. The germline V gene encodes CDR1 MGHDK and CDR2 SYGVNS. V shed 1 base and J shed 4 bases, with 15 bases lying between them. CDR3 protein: CASSELGGVAPDTQYF. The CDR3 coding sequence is TGTGCCAGCAGTGAATTGGGCGGAGTAGCACCAGATACGCAGTATTTT.

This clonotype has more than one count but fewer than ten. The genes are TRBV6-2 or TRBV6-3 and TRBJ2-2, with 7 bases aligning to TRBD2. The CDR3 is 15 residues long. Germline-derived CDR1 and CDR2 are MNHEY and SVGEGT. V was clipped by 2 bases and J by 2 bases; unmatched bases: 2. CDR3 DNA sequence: TGTGCCAGCAGTTACGCGGGGGTCAACACCGGGGAGCTGTTTTTT. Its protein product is CASSYAGVNTGELFF.

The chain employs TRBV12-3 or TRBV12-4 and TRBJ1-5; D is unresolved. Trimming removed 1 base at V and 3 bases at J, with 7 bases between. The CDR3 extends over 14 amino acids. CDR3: CASSLGNLNQPQHF. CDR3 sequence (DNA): TGTGCCAGCAGTTTAGGGAACCTCAATCAGCCCCAGCATTTT.

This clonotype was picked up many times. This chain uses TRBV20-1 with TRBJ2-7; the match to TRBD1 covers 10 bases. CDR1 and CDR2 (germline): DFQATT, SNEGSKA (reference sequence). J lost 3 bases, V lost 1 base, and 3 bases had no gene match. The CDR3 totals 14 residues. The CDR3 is CSARAWDRGYEQYF. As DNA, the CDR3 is TGCAGTGCTAGAGCTTGGGACAGGGGCTACGAGCAGTACTTC.

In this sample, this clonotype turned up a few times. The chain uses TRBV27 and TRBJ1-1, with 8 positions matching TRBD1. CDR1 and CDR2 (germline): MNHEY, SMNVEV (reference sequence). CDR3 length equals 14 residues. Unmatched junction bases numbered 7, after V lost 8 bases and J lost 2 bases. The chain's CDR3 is CASRDRSFNTEAFF. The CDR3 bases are TGTGCCAGCCGGGACAGGAGCTTTAACACTGAAGCTTTCTTT.

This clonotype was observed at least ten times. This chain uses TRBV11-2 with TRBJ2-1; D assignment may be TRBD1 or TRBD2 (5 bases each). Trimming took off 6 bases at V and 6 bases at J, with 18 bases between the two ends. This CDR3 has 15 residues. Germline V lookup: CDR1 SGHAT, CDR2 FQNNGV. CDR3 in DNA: TGTGCCAGCAGTTCGATGGGCAGGGACGGCAATGAGCAGTTCTTC. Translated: CASSSMGRDGNEQFF.

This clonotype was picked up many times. The CDR3 spells CASSPGQGADEQYF. The CDR3 DNA is TGTGCCAGCAGTCCGGGACAGGGGGCCGACGAGCAGTACTTC. The rearrangement uses TRBV12-3 or TRBV12-4 and TRBJ2-7; 12 nucleotides align to TRBD1. Trimming at V came to 5 bases and at J to 5 bases, leaving 4 bases not matched to a gene. The CDR3 length is 14 residues.

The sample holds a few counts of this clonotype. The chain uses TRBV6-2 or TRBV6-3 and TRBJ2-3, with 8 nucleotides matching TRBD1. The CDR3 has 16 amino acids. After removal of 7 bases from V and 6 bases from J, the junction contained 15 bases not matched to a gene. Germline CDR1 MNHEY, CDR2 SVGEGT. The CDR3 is CASKSDREIVRDTQYF. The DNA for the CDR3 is TGTGCCAGCAAGTCGGACAGGGAGATTGTACGGGATACGCAGTATTTT.

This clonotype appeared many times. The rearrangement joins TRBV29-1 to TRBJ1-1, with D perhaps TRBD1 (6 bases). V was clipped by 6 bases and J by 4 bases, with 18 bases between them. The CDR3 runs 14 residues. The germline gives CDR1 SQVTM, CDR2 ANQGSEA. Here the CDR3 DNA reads TGCAGCGTCCAACCCAGGGGAGGCCGCACTGAAGCTTTCTTT. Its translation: CSVQPRGGRTEAFF. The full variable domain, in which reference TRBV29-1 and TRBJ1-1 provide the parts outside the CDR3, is SAVISQKPSRDICQRGTSLTIQCQVDSQVTMMFWYRQQPGQSLTLIATANQGSEATYESGFVIDKFPISRPNLTFSTLTVSNMSPEDSSIYLCSVQPRGGRTEAFFGQGTRLTVV.

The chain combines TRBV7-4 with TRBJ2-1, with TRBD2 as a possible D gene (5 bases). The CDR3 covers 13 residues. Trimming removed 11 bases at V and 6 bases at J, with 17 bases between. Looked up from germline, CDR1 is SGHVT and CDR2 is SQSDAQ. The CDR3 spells CALSLSGSNEQFF. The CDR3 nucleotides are TGTGCCCTGAGTCTAAGTGGGAGCAATGAGCAGTTCTTC.

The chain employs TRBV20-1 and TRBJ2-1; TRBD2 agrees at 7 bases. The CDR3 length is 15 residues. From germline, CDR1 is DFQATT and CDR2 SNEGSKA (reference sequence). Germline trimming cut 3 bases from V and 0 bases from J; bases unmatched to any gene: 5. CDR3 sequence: CSASGRPSSYNEQFF. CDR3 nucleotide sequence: TGCAGTGCTAGCGGGAGGCCGAGCTCCTACAATGAGCAGTTCTTC.